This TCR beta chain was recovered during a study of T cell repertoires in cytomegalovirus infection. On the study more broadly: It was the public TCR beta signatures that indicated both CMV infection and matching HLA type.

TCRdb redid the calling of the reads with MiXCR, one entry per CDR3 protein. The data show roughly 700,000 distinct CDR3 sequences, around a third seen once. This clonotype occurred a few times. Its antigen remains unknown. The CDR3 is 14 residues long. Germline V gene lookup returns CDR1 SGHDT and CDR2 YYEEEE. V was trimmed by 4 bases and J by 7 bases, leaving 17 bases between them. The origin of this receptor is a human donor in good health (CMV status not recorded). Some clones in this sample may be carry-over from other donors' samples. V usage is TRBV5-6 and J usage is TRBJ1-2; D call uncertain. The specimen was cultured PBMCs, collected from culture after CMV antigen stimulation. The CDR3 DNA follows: TGTGCCAGCAGCCTCGCACCCGGGTTCGGTGGCTACACCTTC. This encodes CASSLAPGFGGYTF.